These 25 T cell receptor beta chains share one sample of origin, sequenced in a study of blood T cell repertoires in COVID-19. Assay used: immunoSEQ multiplex PCR; TCRdb lists only in-frame clones, some missing. Of 250,000 to 400,000 clones in the sample, approximately 89% were seen once. Sequenced input: peripheral blood. These receptors were collected from a woman aged 25 to 45 with COVID-19, enrolled during active disease.

This clone was seen ten or more times. The V gene is TRBV5-1, the J gene TRBJ2-7; 9 bases line up with TRBD1. V trimming: 4 bases; J trimming: 2 bases; junction bases outside the gene matches: 4. The CDR3 loop spans 14 amino acids. The germline V gene has CDR1 SGHRS and CDR2 YFSETQ. For the CDR3, the DNA is TGCGCCAGCAGCCTGGGACAGGGCGCCTACGAGCAGTACTTC. Translated, it gives CASSLGQGAYEQYF.

The table lists this clone with a few counts. The chain joins TRBV6-2 or TRBV6-3 to TRBJ1-1; D is perhaps TRBD1 (6 bases). Germline V gene sequence: CDR1 MNHEY, CDR2 SVGEGT. Trimming cost V 3 bases and J 1 base, with 21 bases left between them. This CDR3 is built from 18 residues. CDR3 sequence: CASSYSPGRGNSNTEAFF. The CDR3 nucleotides are TGTGCCAGCAGTTATTCCCCCGGGAGGGGGAACTCGAACACTGAAGCTTTCTTT.

The chain links TRBV19 to TRBJ1-5; D perhaps matches TRBD1 (5 bases). This CDR3 contains 14 residues. V lost 2 bases and J lost 3, with 8 bases in between. Germline V gene sequence: CDR1 LNHDA, CDR2 SQIVND (reference sequence). The CDR3 region is CASSIRTFNQPQHF. CDR3 nucleotides: TGTGCCAGTAGTATAAGGACATTCAATCAGCCCCAGCATTTT.

This chain connects TRBV28 to TRBJ1-2; 9 positions agree with TRBD1. The germline CDR1 and CDR2 sequences are MDHEN and SYDVKM. Losses at the gene ends were 5 bases for V and 4 bases for J; bases not matched to a gene: 5. The CDR3 runs 14 residues. The CDR3 DNA follows: TGTGCCAGCAGTGCCTCACAGGGGGCCTATGGCTACACCTTC. Amino acid sequence: CASSASQGAYGYTF.

The chain employs TRBV5-1 and TRBJ2-7; D uncertain. Germline CDR1 SGHRS, CDR2 YFSETQ. CDR3 length equals 15 residues. V gave up 0 bases and J gave up 5 bases, with 15 bases separating them. The CDR3 loop is CASSLALSRVDEQYF. The CDR3 bases are TGCGCCAGCAGCTTGGCTCTCTCGAGAGTCGACGAGCAGTACTTC.

This chain uses TRBV7-3 with TRBJ2-7; no clear D. This CDR3 has 18 residues. V lost 5 bases and J 1 base, leaving 24 bases between the germline ends. CDR1 and CDR2 (germline): SGHTA, FQGTGA. The CDR3 coding sequence is TGTGCCAGCAGCCACCAACCTACGCGCAGCTGGGCTTCCTACGAGCAGTACTTC. As protein: CASSHQPTRSWASYEQYF.

The rearrangement joins TRBV18 to TRBJ2-3; 14 bases are a match to TRBD2. This CDR3 comprises 17 residues. Trimming took 2 bases from V and 5 from J; bases not matched to a gene: 6. CDR1 KGHSH and CDR2 LQKENI come from the germline V gene. CDR3 sequence (DNA): TGTGCCAGCTCACCATCTCGGACTAGCGGGGGGCAAGATACGCAGTATTTT. Translating it yields CASSPSRTSGGQDTQYF.

This clone showed up just once. The V call is TRBV19, the J call TRBJ1-2; D unclear. The V and J ends lost 3 bases and 3 bases respectively, with 17 bases between them. Per germline, CDR1 LNHDA and CDR2 SQIVND (reference sequence). The CDR3 extends over 16 amino acids. The DNA of the CDR3 is TGTGCCAGTAGTATGGCGGGCCAAGGGTTATACTATGGCTACACCTTC. This sequence encodes CASSMAGQGLYYGYTF.

The chain has TRBV11-2 and TRBJ2-5; D not resolved. CDR1 is SGHAT and CDR2 is FQNNGV in the germline V gene. The CDR3 is 13 amino acids. The V end was cut by 5 bases, the J end by 7 bases, with 14 bases between. The CDR3 sequence: CASSPRLVGTQYF. The DNA for the CDR3 is TGTGCCAGCAGCCCCCGGTTAGTTGGGACCCAGTACTTC.

The chain employs TRBV4-3 and TRBJ2-5; 7 nucleotides align to TRBD2. This CDR3 comprises 14 residues. From germline, CDR1 is LGHNA and CDR2 YSLEER. V lost 1 base and J lost 5; bases outside the gene matches: 4. The CDR3 reads CASSQGGGMETQYF. CDR3 in DNA: TGCGCCAGCAGCCAAGGGGGGGGAATGGAGACCCAGTACTTC.

V and J are TRBV12-3 or TRBV12-4 and TRBJ1-5, with D unclear. The V end was cut by 2 bases, the J end by 7 bases, with 6 bases between. This CDR3 has 12 residues. The CDR3 protein is CASSLPPQPQHF. DNA of the CDR3: TGTGCCAGCAGTTTACCCCCACAGCCCCAGCATTTT.

The chain is built from TRBV3-1 (or the pseudogene TRBV3-2) and TRBJ2-5; 9 nucleotides match TRBD1. This CDR3 contains 15 residues. Germline V gives CDR1 LGHDT, CDR2 YNNKEL (reference sequence). Trimming took 4 bases from V and 5 from J; bases not matched to a gene: 8. The CDR3 bases are TGTGCCAGCAGCCCCCGGGACAGGGCGACGGAGACCCAGTACTTC. It is translated as CASSPRDRATETQYF.

The chain employs TRBV11-2 and TRBJ1-3; 7 bases map to TRBD1. Germline-derived CDR1 and CDR2 are SGHAT and FQNNGV. The CDR3 covers 15 residues. The junction had 8 bases not matched to a gene; V was cut back by 6 bases and J by 3 bases. The CDR3 region is CASSLTGTSGNTIYF. CDR3 nucleotide sequence: TGTGCCAGCAGTTTGACAGGGACTAGTGGAAACACCATATATTTT.

The chain combines TRBV19 with TRBJ1-2; D not resolved. The CDR3 consists of 13 residues. In germline, CDR1 is LNHDA, CDR2 SQIVND (reference sequence). V was shortened by 3 bases and J by 4 bases, with 9 bases between the two germline ends. CDR3 amino acids: CASSISQSYGYTF. The CDR3, as DNA: TGTGCCAGTAGTATCAGTCAATCCTATGGCTACACCTTC.

CDR3 bases: TGCGCCAGCAGCTTGGGTGGGACTAGCAGGAACACCGGGGAGCTGTTTTTT. Amino acid sequence: CASSLGGTSRNTGELFF. This chain connects TRBV5-1 to TRBJ2-2; 9 bases align to TRBD2. The trim removed 0 bases at V and 1 base at J, leaving 4 bases unmatched. Germline V gene sequence: CDR1 SGHRS, CDR2 YFSETQ. This CDR3 comprises 17 residues.

The rearrangement uses TRBV9 and TRBJ1-2; a possible D gene is TRBD1 (6 bases). Germline lookup yields CDR1 SGDLS and CDR2 YYNGEE. Between the trimmed V and J ends, which lost 4 bases and 7 bases, there was a span of 17 bases. The CDR3 runs 14 residues. The CDR3 here is CASSSPDSSGGYTF. CDR3 nucleotide sequence: TGTGCCAGCAGCTCACCGGACAGTAGTGGTGGCTACACCTTC.

J is TRBJ1-1 and V is TRBV6-5; 8 bases align to TRBD1. The CDR3 contains 16 residues. Losses at the gene ends were 4 bases for V and 3 bases for J; bases not matched to a gene: 10. Per the germline V gene, CDR1 is MNHEY and CDR2 is SVGAGI. The CDR3 nucleotides read TGTGCCAGCAGTTTGAGCCCGGGACAGGTATACACTGAAGCTTTCTTT. It codes for CASSLSPGQVYTEAFF.

V is TRBV4-1 and J is TRBJ1-5; D gene uncertain. CDR3 size: 15 residues. Trimming shortened V by 4 bases and J by 5 bases, and 15 bases separated the two germline ends. The germline CDR1 and CDR2 sequences are MGHRA and YSYEKL. The CDR3 DNA is TGCGCCAGCAGCCTAAGCACGGGAGATCATCAGCCCCAGCATTTT. Its translation: CASSLSTGDHQPQHF.

The chain recombines TRBV7-2 with TRBJ2-5; tentatively, D is TRBD2 (5 bases). V lost 6 bases and J 2 bases, leaving 10 bases between the germline ends. This CDR3 region has 13 residues. Germline V gives CDR1 SGHTA, CDR2 FQGNSA. Here the CDR3 reads CASRRAAQETQYF. CDR3 sequence (DNA): TGTGCCAGCAGGCGGGCAGCACAAGAGACCCAGTACTTC.

This chain joins TRBV27 and TRBJ1-1, with D tentatively TRBD1 (5 bases). The germline V and J ends were trimmed by 2 bases and 7 bases, with 11 bases remaining between them. Germline V gene sequence: CDR1 MNHEY, CDR2 SMNVEV (reference sequence). CDR3 length: 13 residues. The CDR3 loop is CASSLRIRDEAFF. The CDR3 DNA is TGTGCCAGCAGTTTAAGGATCAGGGATGAAGCTTTCTTT.

The V and J genes are TRBV29-1 and TRBJ2-1, with D possibly matching TRBD1 (8 bases). The CDR3 spans 13 residues. V lost 3 bases and J lost 8, with 14 bases in between. Germline V lookup: CDR1 SQVTM, CDR2 ANQGSEA. CDR3 region: CSVDTGGVYEQFF. CDR3 nucleotides: TGCAGCGTTGACACAGGGGGGGTCTATGAGCAGTTCTTC.

The J gene is TRBJ1-2, the V gene TRBV6-5; D not certain. Germline V gene sequence: CDR1 MNHEY, CDR2 SVGAGI. V lost 8 bases and J lost 2, with 15 bases in between. The CDR3 runs 14 residues. CDR3 protein: CASDHREGNYGYTF. DNA of the CDR3: TGTGCCAGCGACCACCGTGAGGGAAACTATGGCTACACCTTC.

The chain uses TRBV4-1 and TRBJ1-6; D might be TRBD1 (5 bases). From germline, CDR1 is MGHRA and CDR2 YSYEKL. CDR3 length equals 15 residues. The V end lost 0 bases, the J end lost 10 bases, and 13 bases lay between the germline ends. The CDR3 sequence is CASSQEGAGNSPLHF. DNA of the CDR3: TGCGCCAGCAGCCAAGAGGGTGCAGGGAACTCACCCCTCCACTTT.

The chain is built from TRBV6-2 or TRBV6-3 and TRBJ2-1, with 12 positions matching TRBD2. CDR1 and CDR2 from the germline V gene are MNHEY and SVGEGT. The CDR3 length is 17 residues. With 0 bases clipped from V and 8 bases from J, the junction kept 8 bases outside the gene matches. The CDR3, as DNA: TGTGCCAGCAGTTACTCGAGAGGACTAGCGGGGTCAGATGAGCAGTTCTTC. Translation gives CASSYSRGLAGSDEQFF.

V usage is TRBV10-3 and J usage is TRBJ1-2; possible D gene TRBD1, 6 bases. Germline CDR1 is ENHRY and CDR2 is SYGVKD. The CDR3 consists of 15 residues. With 6 bases removed from V and 4 bases from J, the gap between germline ends came to 18 bases. The CDR3 loop reads CAISEGHRTFYGYTF. The CDR3 bases are TGTGCCATCAGCGAGGGACACCGAACCTTCTATGGCTACACCTTC.